Listed here are 32 T cell receptor beta chains from one sample, sequenced in a study of CD8 T cells in ankylosing spondylitis. TCRdb redid the calling of the 5' RACE reads with MiXCR, one entry per CDR3 protein. In the table there are roughly 230,000 distinct CDR3 sequences, 15% to 20% of which are singletons. Source material: blood, either unsorted or a sorted T cell fraction (not recorded which). The receptors here all came from a male donor with ankylosing spondylitis or in good health (not recorded which).

The genes are TRBV20-1 and TRBJ2-1; 10 bases are a match to TRBD2. CDR1 and CDR2 (germline): DFQATT, SNEGSKA (reference sequence). The CDR3 loop spans 14 amino acids. Germline trimming cut 5 bases from V and 5 bases from J; bases unmatched to any gene: 6. CDR3 in amino acids: CSAPTSGRNNEQFF. CDR3 coding DNA: TGCAGTGCTCCGACTAGCGGGCGGAACAATGAGCAGTTCTTC.

This clonotype was seen once. The junction shows a germline mismatch at one end, possibly a read error. V gene TRBV20-1 combines with J gene TRBJ2-7, with 16 bases matching TRBD2. CDR1 and CDR2 from the germline V gene are DFQATT and SNEGSKA (reference sequence). The CDR3 consists of 18 residues. The CDR3 loop is CCARSGTSGRAQILGGYF. As DNA, the CDR3 is TGCTGTGCGAGGAGCGGGACTAGCGGGAGGGCCCAAATTTTGGGGGGGTACTTC.

The chain combines TRBV12-3 or TRBV12-4 with TRBJ2-2, with 7 bases aligning to TRBD1. This CDR3 contains 14 residues. With 4 bases clipped from V and 7 bases from J, the junction kept 6 bases outside the gene matches. The CDR3 spells CASSSTGEGGELFF. CDR3 DNA sequence: TGTGCCAGCAGTTCCACAGGGGAAGGCGGGGAGCTGTTTTTT.

J is TRBJ2-2 and V is TRBV4-1; TRBD2 matches 7 bases. Germline V gene data show CDR1 as MGHRA and CDR2 as YSYEKL. Trimming removed 0 bases from V and 5 bases from J; junction bases left unmatched: 9. The CDR3 length is 17 residues. The CDR3 loop is CASSQEGAGVITGELFF. CDR3 sequence (DNA): TGCGCCAGCAGCCAAGAAGGTGCGGGAGTGATTACCGGGGAGCTGTTTTTT.

The sample holds a few counts of this clonotype. CDR3 nucleotide sequence: TGCAGCGTTATAGCGGGAGGCTCCTACAATGAGCAGTTCTTC. Residues: CSVIAGGSYNEQFF. The chain joins TRBV29-1 to TRBJ2-1, with TRBD2 matching 10 bases. The CDR3 length is 14 residues. V lost 5 bases, J lost 0 bases, and 1 base stayed unmatched. Germline CDR1 and CDR2: SQVTM and ANQGSEA.

A few counts support this clonotype. The V and J genes are TRBV20-1 and TRBJ2-4, with D hard to call. Trimming shortened V by 4 bases and J by 2 bases, and 9 bases separated the two germline ends. The CDR3 consists of 13 residues. Germline CDR1 DFQATT, CDR2 SNEGSKA (reference sequence). CDR3: CSANKATKNIQYF. The CDR3 DNA sequence: TGCAGTGCTAACAAGGCTACCAAAAACATTCAGTACTTC.

This clonotype showed up many times. The chain couples TRBV5-1 to TRBJ2-7; 10 positions match TRBD1. CDR3 length: 16 amino acids. The V gene's germline CDR1 is SGHRS and CDR2 YFSETQ. The V segment lost 5 bases and the J segment 2 bases; nucleotides outside the gene matches: 10. DNA for the CDR3: TGCGCCAGCAGTACCGGACAGGGGGAATGGCCCTACGAGCAGTACTTC. Translated: CASSTGQGEWPYEQYF. The variable domain in full, with the rest retrieved from reference TRBV5-1 and TRBJ2-7, is KAGVTQTPRYLIKTRGQQVTLSCSPISGHRSVSWYQQTPGQGLQFLFEYFSETQRNKGNFPGRFSGRQFSNSRSEMNVSTLELGDSALYLCASSTGQGEWPYEQYFGPGTRLTVT.

This clonotype was seen only a few times. V gene TRBV4-2 combines with J gene TRBJ1-2, with D tentatively TRBD1 (5 bases). The germline V gene has CDR1 LGHNA and CDR2 YNFKEQ. The CDR3 is 15 amino acids. V shed 2 bases and J shed 3 bases, with 13 bases lying between them. The chain's CDR3 is CASSQPLGGDYGYTF. Written as DNA, the CDR3 is TGTGCCAGCAGCCAACCGTTGGGGGGGGACTATGGCTACACCTTC.

J is TRBJ2-1 and V is TRBV5-1; 7 bases match TRBD1. This CDR3 region has 16 residues. The V gene's germline CDR1 is SGHRS and CDR2 YFSETQ. The V gene end was trimmed by 6 bases and the J gene end by 0 bases; junction bases not matched to a gene: 9. CDR3 DNA sequence: TGCGCCAGCACCGGACAGGTTTTGAGCTCCTACAATGAGCAGTTCTTC. Translating gives CASTGQVLSSYNEQFF.

There are a few counts of this clonotype. V and J are TRBV29-1 and TRBJ2-7, with D tentatively TRBD1 (6 bases). The germline V and J ends were trimmed by 5 bases and 1 base, with 9 bases remaining between them. This CDR3 has 12 amino acids. Germline lookup yields CDR1 SQVTM and CDR2 ANQGSEA. The CDR3 here is CSVLQGSYEQYF. The CDR3 DNA reads as TGCAGCGTTTTACAGGGATCCTACGAGCAGTACTTC.

At least ten counts were recorded for this clonotype. The rearrangement joins TRBV6-2 or TRBV6-3 to TRBJ2-1, with a weak D call TRBD2 (5 bases). Germline assignment: CDR1 MNHEY and CDR2 SVGEGT. There are 16 residues in the CDR3. V was cut by 6 bases and J by 8 bases, with 23 bases left in between. DNA for the CDR3: TGTGCCAGCAGCCCAAGCCCCACAGACTGGCGGGATGAGCAGTTCTTC. Translation gives CASSPSPTDWRDEQFF.

CDR3 amino acids: CASSFNGPYEQYF. The CDR3 DNA sequence: TGTGCCAGCAGTTTTAACGGACCATACGAGCAGTACTTC. The chain recombines TRBV27 with TRBJ2-7; D is unclear. Looked up from germline, CDR1 is MNHEY and CDR2 is SMNVEV (reference sequence). This CDR3 is built from 13 residues. Deletions cut 3 bases from V and 4 bases from J, with 10 bases between.

This sequence joins TRBV7-2 and TRBJ2-7, with a weak D call TRBD1 (6 bases). V lost 4 bases and J lost 5, with 9 bases in between. This CDR3 comprises 12 residues. CDR1 SGHTA and CDR2 FQGNSA come from the germline V gene. The CDR3 here is CASSSQGHEQYF. The CDR3 DNA is TGTGCCAGCAGCTCACAGGGCCACGAGCAGTACTTC.

This chain links TRBV12-3 or TRBV12-4 with TRBJ1-2; D unresolved. This CDR3 contains 13 residues. V was shortened by 7 bases and J by 5 bases, with 14 bases between the two germline ends. The CDR3 sequence is CASTESSVYGYTF. CDR3 coding DNA: TGTGCCAGCACCGAATCGAGCGTGTATGGCTACACCTTC.

The chain uses TRBV11-1 and TRBJ1-4; D unclear. The CDR3 extends over 18 amino acids. V lost 5 bases, J lost 2 bases, and 21 bases lay in between. The germline V gene encodes CDR1 SGHAT and CDR2 FQDESV (reference sequence). The CDR3 DNA sequence: TGTGCCAGCAGCCCCAGGACTCCTAAAATGGCGACTAATGAAAAACTGTTTTTT. Its protein product is CASSPRTPKMATNEKLFF.

The chain recombines TRBV29-1 with TRBJ1-2; 9 bases map to TRBD1. V lost 0 bases, J lost 3 bases, and 2 bases stayed unmatched. CDR3 size: 14 residues. Germline CDR1 reads SQVTM; CDR2 reads ANQGSEA. The CDR3 DNA follows: TGCAGCGTTGAAGATGGGACAGGGCACTATGGCTACACCTTC. Translated: CSVEDGTGHYGYTF.

The rearrangement links TRBV7-9 to TRBJ2-1, with D possibly matching TRBD1 (6 bases). This CDR3 has 15 residues. V was trimmed by 1 base and J by 2 bases, leaving 9 bases between them. Germline V CDR1 and CDR2: SEHNR, FQNEAQ (reference sequence). As DNA, the CDR3 is TGTGCCAGCAGCTTAGTCCCAGGGGCCTACAATGAGCAGTTCTTC. Encoded protein: CASSLVPGAYNEQFF.

The chain combines TRBV10-3 with TRBJ2-7; 7 bases match TRBD1. CDR1 ENHRY and CDR2 SYGVKD come from the germline V gene. V dropped 4 bases and J dropped 5; count of bases not matched to a gene: 5. The CDR3 length is 13 residues. CDR3 protein: CAISGQTGDEQYF. CDR3 nucleotides: TGTGCCATCAGTGGACAAACAGGGGACGAGCAGTACTTC.

The rearrangement uses TRBV5-1 and TRBJ2-7, with D unclear. Germline V gene lookup returns CDR1 SGHRS and CDR2 YFSETQ. The ends were cut back, 7 bases at V and 0 bases at J, with 11 bases in the middle. CDR3 length: 13 amino acids. CDR3 sequence: CASGYESSYEQYF. The CDR3 nucleotides are TGCGCCAGCGGCTATGAGAGCTCCTACGAGCAGTACTTC.

This clonotype appeared many times. This rearrangement joins TRBV10-3 to TRBJ2-5, with TRBD2 identical over 11 bases. V was clipped by 4 bases and J by 5 bases; unmatched bases: 12. The CDR3 covers 17 residues. The germline gives CDR1 ENHRY, CDR2 SYGVKD. The CDR3 sequence: CAISGGLADLFGETQYF. CDR3 bases: TGTGCCATCAGTGGGGGACTAGCGGACCTGTTTGGGGAGACCCAGTACTTC.

V gene TRBV4-2 combines with J gene TRBJ2-7, with TRBD2 identical over 7 bases. CDR1 and CDR2 (germline): LGHNA, YNFKEQ. This CDR3 region has 16 residues. Trimming took 4 bases from V and 7 from J; bases not matched to a gene: 16. The CDR3 DNA sequence: TGTGCCAGCAGCCCCTCGCGGGGTCTAGCGGCGGAAGAGCAGTACTTC. This codes for CASSPSRGLAAEEQYF.

This clonotype was counted only a few times. The chain carries TRBV6-1 and TRBJ2-2; a possible D gene is TRBD1 (6 bases). The CDR3 is made up of 11 amino acids. The germline CDR1 and CDR2 sequences are MNHNS and SASEGT. The germline V and J ends were trimmed by 8 bases and 7 bases, with 8 bases remaining between them. The CDR3 DNA reads as TGTGCCAGCCGAGGGGGCGGGGAGCTGTTTTTT. Protein: CASRGGGELFF.

This clonotype was detected a few times. The rearrangement links TRBV29-1 to TRBJ1-2; 7 nucleotides match TRBD1. After removal of 6 bases from V and 4 bases from J, the junction contained 2 bases not matched to a gene. Per germline, CDR1 SQVTM and CDR2 ANQGSEA. This CDR3 region has 11 residues. CDR3 region: CSVRDSYGYTF. The CDR3 DNA is TGCAGCGTCCGGGACAGCTATGGCTACACCTTC.

The CDR3 sequence is CASSEAWADTDTQYF. In nucleotides, the CDR3 is TGTGCCAGCAGTGAAGCTTGGGCCGACACAGATACGCAGTATTTT. The J gene is TRBJ2-3, the V gene TRBV6-1, with D hard to call. The germline gives CDR1 MNHNS, CDR2 SASEGT. This CDR3 is built from 15 residues. Trimming stripped 0 bases from V and 2 bases from J, with 9 bases between.

About this clonotype itself: A much larger clone sits a single nucleotide away, making a read error possible. This chain joins TRBV6-4 and TRBJ2-2; D is ambiguous. Germline V gene lookup returns CDR1 MRHNA and CDR2 SNTAGT. This CDR3 contains 15 residues. V dropped 2 bases and J dropped 2 bases, with 9 bases sitting between them. Written as DNA, the CDR3 is TGTGCCAGCAGTGACGTCATTCTAAACACCGGGGAGCTGTTTTTT. The encoded protein is CASSDVILNTGELFF.

This clonotype was detected only a few times. DNA for the CDR3: TGTGCCAGCAGCTTAATGCCAGGAACTAGCAGTTTGAACACCGGGGAGCTGTTTTTT. It yields the protein CASSLMPGTSSLNTGELFF. The chain has TRBV7-6 and TRBJ2-2; tentatively, D is TRBD2 (6 bases). CDR3 length equals 19 residues. The germline V and J ends were trimmed by 2 bases and 1 base, with 20 bases remaining between them. Germline CDR1 and CDR2: SGHVS and FNYEAQ.

The chain employs TRBV6-1 and TRBJ2-7; the D gene is possibly TRBD2 (5 bases). V was cut by 5 bases and J by 5 bases, with 22 bases left in between. CDR1 MNHNS and CDR2 SASEGT come from the germline V gene. CDR3 size: 16 residues. CDR3 protein: CASSPLLVSTFHEQYF. The DNA of the CDR3 is TGTGCCAGCAGTCCCCTACTAGTTTCCACGTTCCACGAGCAGTACTTC.

The J gene is TRBJ2-3, the V gene TRBV6-5, with D maybe TRBD2 (7 bases). The V end was cut by 2 bases, the J end by 2 bases, with 14 bases between. This CDR3 comprises 16 residues. Germline CDR1 MNHEY, CDR2 SVGAGI. CDR3 protein: CASSYGEGGATDTQYF. The CDR3 bases are TGTGCCAGCAGTTACGGGGAAGGGGGGGCCACAGATACGCAGTATTTT.

The chain recombines TRBV9 with TRBJ2-3; 8 nucleotides line up with TRBD2. The germline V gene encodes CDR1 SGDLS and CDR2 YYNGEE. The CDR3 runs to 15 residues. Trimming removed 5 bases from V and 5 bases from J; junction bases left unmatched: 10. The CDR3 here is CASSPSRGGEDTQYF. The CDR3 nucleotides read TGTGCCAGCAGTCCCAGCCGGGGGGGGGAAGATACGCAGTATTTT. The full variable domain, in which reference TRBV9 and TRBJ2-3 provide the parts outside the CDR3, is DSGVTQTPKHLITATGQRVTLRCSPRSGDLSVYWYQQSLDQGLQFLIQYYNGEERAKGNILERFSAQQFPDLHSELNLSSLELGDSALYFCASSPSRGGEDTQYFGPGTRLTVL.

The chain joins TRBV20-1 to TRBJ2-7; the D gene is possibly TRBD2 (6 bases). CDR3 size: 13 residues. V was shortened by 2 bases and J by 2 bases, with 10 bases between the two germline ends. Germline CDR1 is DFQATT and CDR2 is SNEGSKA (reference sequence). The CDR3 coding sequence is TGCAGTGCTAGAAGGCGGGGAGCCTACGAGCAGTACTTC. Translation gives CSARRRGAYEQYF.

This clonotype was counted at least ten times. The genes are TRBV7-8 and TRBJ2-7; a possible D gene is TRBD2 (7 bases). Germline CDR1 reads SGHVS; CDR2 reads FQNEAQ. V was shortened by 0 bases and J by 1 base, with 10 bases between the two germline ends. The CDR3 consists of 15 residues. As DNA, the CDR3 is TGTGCCAGCAGCTTAGCAGGGGGAGGGTCCTACGAGCAGTACTTC. It is translated as CASSLAGGGSYEQYF.

This clonotype showed up just a few times. This chain joins TRBV4-2 and TRBJ2-7, with D perhaps matching TRBD1 (5 bases). Trimming shortened V by 3 bases and J by 2 bases, and 14 bases separated the two germline ends. The CDR3 runs 15 residues. Germline CDR1 reads LGHNA; CDR2 reads YNFKEQ. The DNA of the CDR3 is TGTGCCAGCAGCCAGACCAAGGGGTGGCCCTACGAGCAGTACTTC. It is translated as CASSQTKGWPYEQYF.